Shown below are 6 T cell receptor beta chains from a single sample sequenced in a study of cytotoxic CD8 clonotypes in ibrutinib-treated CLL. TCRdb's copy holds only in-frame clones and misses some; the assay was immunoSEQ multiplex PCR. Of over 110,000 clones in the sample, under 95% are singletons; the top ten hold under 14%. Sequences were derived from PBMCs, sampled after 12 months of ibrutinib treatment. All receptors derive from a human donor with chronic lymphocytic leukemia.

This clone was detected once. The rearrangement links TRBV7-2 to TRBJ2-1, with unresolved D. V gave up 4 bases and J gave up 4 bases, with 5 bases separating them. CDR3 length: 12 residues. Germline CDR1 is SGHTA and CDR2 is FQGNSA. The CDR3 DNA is TGTGCCAGCAGCTCCCTTTACAATGAGCAGTTCTTC. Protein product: CASSSLYNEQFF.

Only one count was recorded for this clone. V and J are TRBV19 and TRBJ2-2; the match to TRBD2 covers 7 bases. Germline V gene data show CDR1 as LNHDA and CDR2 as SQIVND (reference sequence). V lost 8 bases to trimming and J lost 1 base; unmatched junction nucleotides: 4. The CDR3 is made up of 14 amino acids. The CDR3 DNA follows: TGTGCCAGTGTAACGGGGGGGAACACCGGGGAGCTGTTTTTT. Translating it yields CASVTGGNTGELFF. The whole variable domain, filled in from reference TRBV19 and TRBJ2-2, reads DGGITQSPKYLFRKEGQNVTLSCEQNLNHDAMYWYRQDPGQGLRLIYYSQIVNDFQKGDIAEGYSVSREKKESFPLTVTSAQKNPTAFYLCASVTGGNTGELFFGEGSRLTVL.

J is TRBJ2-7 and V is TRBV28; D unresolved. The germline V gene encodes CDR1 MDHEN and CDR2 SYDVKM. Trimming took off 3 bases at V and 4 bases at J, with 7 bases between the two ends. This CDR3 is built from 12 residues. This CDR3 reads CASSLNDYEQYF. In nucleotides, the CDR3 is TGTGCCAGCAGTTTGAACGATTACGAGCAGTACTTC.

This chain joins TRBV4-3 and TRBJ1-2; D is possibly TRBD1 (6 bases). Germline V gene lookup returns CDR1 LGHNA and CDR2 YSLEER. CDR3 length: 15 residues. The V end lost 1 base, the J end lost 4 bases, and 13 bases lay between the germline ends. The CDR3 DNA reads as TGCGCCAGCAGCCAAGTGTCTCCCAGGGGCTATGGCTACACCTTC. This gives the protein CASSQVSPRGYGYTF.

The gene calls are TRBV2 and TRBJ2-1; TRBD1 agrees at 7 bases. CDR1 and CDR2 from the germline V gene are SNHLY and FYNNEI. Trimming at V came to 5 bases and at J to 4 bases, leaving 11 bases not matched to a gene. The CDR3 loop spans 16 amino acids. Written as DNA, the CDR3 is TGTGCCAGCAGTAATATTAACAGGGGCTCGTACAATGAGCAGTTCTTC. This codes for CASSNINRGSYNEQFF.

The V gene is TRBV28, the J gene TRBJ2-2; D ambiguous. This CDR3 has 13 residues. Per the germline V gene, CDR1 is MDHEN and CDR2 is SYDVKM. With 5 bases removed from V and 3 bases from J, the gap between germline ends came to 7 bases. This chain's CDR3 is CASSVTYTGELFF. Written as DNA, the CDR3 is TGTGCCAGCAGTGTAACATACACCGGGGAGCTGTTTTTT.